The 11 T cell receptor beta chains below were found in one sample sequenced in a study of OX40 agonist ivuxolimab in advanced cancers. Method: immunoSEQ multiplex PCR; TCRdb's copy keeps in-frame clones and lacks some. Of about 81,000 clones listed, 85% to 95% are singletons. The sequencing here drew on CD4+ or CD8+ T cells sorted from blood, taken in a trial of the OX40 agonist ivuxolimab. The receptor source for this set is an adult with an advanced solid tumor such as melanoma, head and neck, liver or kidney cancer.

This chain links TRBV9 with TRBJ1-3; D gene unclear. In germline, CDR1 is SGDLS, CDR2 YYNGEE. Trimming stripped 3 bases from V and 0 bases from J, with 16 bases between. The CDR3 totals 17 residues. CDR3 protein: CASSETWADPSGNTIYF. Written as DNA, the CDR3 is TGTGCCAGCAGCGAGACCTGGGCCGACCCCTCTGGAAACACCATATATTTT.

CDR3 loop: CSVVLGAGAEAFF. CDR3 DNA: TGCAGCGTTGTTTTGGGGGCGGGGGCTGAAGCTTTCTTT. The chain carries TRBV29-1 and TRBJ1-1, with D tentatively TRBD1 (6 bases). The germline V gene has CDR1 SQVTM and CDR2 ANQGSEA. Between the trimmed V and J ends, which lost 4 bases and 6 bases, there was a span of 15 bases. The CDR3 contains 13 residues.

The chain couples TRBV2 to TRBJ2-1; possible D gene TRBD2, 6 bases. The germline V and J ends were trimmed by 5 bases and 6 bases, with 23 bases remaining between them. The CDR3 spans 17 residues. The germline V gene encodes CDR1 SNHLY and CDR2 FYNNEI. CDR3 DNA: TGTGCCAGCAGTAATCGCAACCGGGACTTGAGTCTCAATGAGCAGTTCTTC. This encodes CASSNRNRDLSLNEQFF.

This clone was observed once. The V call is TRBV27, the J call TRBJ1-5; D unresolved. The CDR3 contains 15 residues. Trimming shortened V by 5 bases and J by 0 bases, and 11 bases separated the two germline ends. CDR1 is MNHEY and CDR2 is SMNVEV in the germline V gene (reference sequence). This CDR3 is CASSPEFNSNQPQHF. For the CDR3, the DNA is TGTGCCAGCAGTCCCGAATTTAATAGCAATCAGCCCCAGCATTTT.

The chain links TRBV7-2 to TRBJ2-1, with unresolved D. The CDR3 runs 16 residues. Trimming shortened V by 1 base and J by 4 bases, and 14 bases separated the two germline ends. Germline V lookup: CDR1 SGHTA, CDR2 FQGNSA. CDR3 nucleotide sequence: TGTGCCAGCAGCTTAGTGGCCGAGGCGAGTTACAATGAGCAGTTCTTC. Encoded protein: CASSLVAEASYNEQFF.

The J gene is TRBJ2-7, the V gene TRBV11-2, with 10 bases identical to TRBD2. This CDR3 region has 17 residues. The J segment lost 3 bases and the V segment lost 0 bases, leaving 8 bases of the junction unmatched. Germline V gives CDR1 SGHAT, CDR2 FQNNGV. CDR3 protein: CASSLDFAASGSYEQYF. The DNA of the CDR3 is TGTGCCAGCAGCTTAGATTTTGCCGCTAGCGGGAGCTACGAGCAGTACTTC.

DNA for the CDR3: TGTGCCAGCAGTGAACGTCCAACCTTTGGCCAGGGGAGGACAGATACGCAGTATTTT. Translated: CASSERPTFGQGRTDTQYF. The V call is TRBV6-1, the J call TRBJ2-3, with D perhaps matching TRBD1 or TRBD2 (6 bases each). V was pared by 2 bases and J by 3 bases, with 24 bases between. The germline V gene has CDR1 MNHNS and CDR2 SASEGT. This CDR3 contains 19 residues.

V usage is TRBV18 and J usage is TRBJ2-1; 9 bases are shared with TRBD2. V trimming: 6 bases; J trimming: 1 base; junction bases outside the gene matches: 7. The CDR3 is 16 amino acids. Germline assignment: CDR1 KGHSH and CDR2 LQKENI. DNA of the CDR3: TGTGCCAGCTCCTCGCGGGAGGGAGATTCCTACAATGAGCAGTTCTTC. Protein product: CASSSREGDSYNEQFF.

The gene calls are TRBV27 and TRBJ1-1, with TRBD1 as a possible D gene (5 bases). Per the germline V gene, CDR1 is MNHEY and CDR2 is SMNVEV (reference sequence). The CDR3 sequence is 15 residues long. The ends were cut back, 2 bases at V and 4 bases at J, with 14 bases in the middle. The CDR3 protein is CASSLRIGALTEAFF. CDR3 nucleotide sequence: TGTGCCAGCAGTTTAAGGATCGGGGCCCTCACTGAAGCTTTCTTT.

The chain combines TRBV20-1 with TRBJ2-1, with D hard to call. CDR1 is DFQATT and CDR2 is SNEGSKA in the germline V gene (reference sequence). V dropped 5 bases and J dropped 3 bases, with 5 bases sitting between them. This CDR3 region has 11 residues. The CDR3 DNA reads as TGCAGTGCTGACAACTACAATGAGCAGTTCTTC. This gives the protein CSADNYNEQFF.

The CDR3 loop is CASSPEGVGTEAFF. CDR3 sequence (DNA): TGTGCCAGCTCACCAGAGGGTGTCGGCACTGAAGCTTTCTTT. The V and J genes are TRBV18 and TRBJ1-1; D not resolved. This CDR3 is built from 14 residues. With 2 bases removed from V and 4 bases from J, the gap between germline ends came to 11 bases. The germline CDR1 and CDR2 sequences are KGHSH and LQKENI.